This TCR beta chain is from a study of patients and donors after allogeneic stem cell transplantation. CDR1 is LNHNV, CDR2 YYDKDF, per germline (reference sequence). The CDR3 is 14 amino acids. TCRdb reprocessed the RT-PCR reads via MiXCR and lists one record per CDR3 protein. The sample shows over 200,000 distinct CDR3 sequences, more than 35% of them seen only once. This clonotype was recorded a few times. Compared with germline, one end of the junction differs, possibly owing to a read error. The TCR sequence derives from a human donor who was either an allogeneic HSCT recipient or a stem cell or donor lymphocyte infusion donor (not recorded which). It is not recorded whose cells these are; they may come from a transplant donor. The sequencing input was blood, either unsorted or a sorted T cell fraction (not recorded which). J is TRBJ1-1 and V is TRBV15; TRBD1 is a possible D gene (5 bases). CDR3 in DNA: TGTGCCACCAGCAGAGATAAGGGGAACGCTGAAGCTTTCTTT. It encodes CATSRDKGNAEAFF.